The rows below give T cell receptor beta chains drawn from one sample of a study of PD-1 blockade in classical Hodgkin lymphoma. Measured with immunoSEQ multiplex PCR; TCRdb has only the in-frame clones, and not every one. Of 20,000 to 25,000 clones in the sample, roughly 89% are singletons; the top ten hold about 0.24%. The specimen was CD4+ T cells from blood. The source is a human donor with classical Hodgkin lymphoma. Both conserved end residues are part of each CDR3. The order of the fields is CDR3 protein, CDR3 DNA, clone size, V gene, D gene, J gene. A D gene is named only where the DNA matches it firmly. The size field is filled for only some rows; it gives once, few, many or a size class.

CDR3: CASSLESAGQGLGYTF
DNA: TGTGCCAGCAGCTTGGAGTCGGCGGGACAGGGTCTTGGCTACACCTTC
size: .
V: TRBV5-4
D: TRBD1
J: TRBJ1-2

CDR3: CASSSQNSNQPQHF
DNA: TGTGCCAGCAGCTCACAGAATAGCAATCAGCCCCAGCATTTT
size: .
V: TRBV7-2
D: .
J: TRBJ1-5

CDR3: CSVEREEKLFF
DNA: TGCAGCGTTGAGCGAGAGGAAAAACTGTTTTTT
size: .
V: TRBV29-1
D: .
J: TRBJ1-4

CDR3: CASSVQTGGSLYGYTF
DNA: TGTGCCAGTAGTGTACAGACAGGGGGCTCCCTCTATGGCTACACCTTC
size: .
V: TRBV19
D: TRBD1
J: TRBJ1-2

CDR3: CAGRQGLNTGELFF
DNA: TGTGCCGGACGACAGGGCCTGAACACCGGGGAGCTGTTTTTT
size: .
V: TRBV30
D: TRBD1
J: TRBJ2-2

CDR3: CASSFRGISNTGELFF
DNA: TGTGCCAGCAGCTTCAGGGGGATATCGAACACCGGGGAGCTGTTTTTT
size: .
V: TRBV5-5
D: TRBD1
J: TRBJ2-2

CDR3: CASSFRGASSGNTIYF
DNA: TGTGCCAGCAGCTTCCGGGGCGCGAGCTCTGGAAACACCATATATTTT
size: .
V: TRBV11-3
D: .
J: TRBJ1-3

CDR3: CSVGDRALAGGTSTDTQYF
DNA: TGCAGCGTCGGCGACAGGGCTTTAGCGGGGGGGACTAGCACAGATACGCAGTATTTT
size: .
V: TRBV29-1
D: TRBD2
J: TRBJ2-3

CDR3: CASSLVDGVGYTF
DNA: TGTGCCAGCAGCTTAGTGGATGGGGTTGGCTACACCTTC
size: .
V: TRBV7-2
D: .
J: TRBJ1-2

CDR3: CASSQVGGGTEAFF
DNA: TGTGCCAGCAGCCAAGTTGGGGGGGGGACTGAAGCTTTCTTT
size: .
V: TRBV14
D: .
J: TRBJ1-1

CDR3: CASGPGQIYEQYF
DNA: TGTGCCAGCGGTCCGGGACAGATCTACGAGCAGTACTTC
size: .
V: TRBV6-1
D: TRBD1
J: TRBJ2-7

CDR3: CASSPAGTSGNIQYF
DNA: TGTGCCAGCAGCCCTGCTGGGACATCGGGAAACATTCAGTACTTC
size: .
V: TRBV28
D: .
J: TRBJ2-4

CDR3: CASSQRSGGEYNEQFF
DNA: TGCGCCAGCAGCCAACGGTCGGGGGGAGAGTACAATGAGCAGTTCTTC
size: .
V: TRBV4-3
D: TRBD2
J: TRBJ2-1

CDR3: CASSGSRSEQYF
DNA: TGTGCCAGCAGCGGCTCTCGGAGCGAGCAGTACTTC
size: .
V: TRBV9
D: .
J: TRBJ2-7

CDR3: CASSNGQPRGGQPQHF
DNA: TGTGCCAGCTCAAACGGACAGCCTCGAGGTGGGCAGCCCCAGCATTTT
size: .
V: TRBV18
D: .
J: TRBJ1-5

CDR3: CASTKTGIVETQYF
DNA: TGCGCCAGCACTAAGACAGGGATTGTAGAGACCCAGTACTTC
size: .
V: TRBV5-1
D: TRBD1
J: TRBJ2-5

CDR3: CASSLADNTEAFF
DNA: TGTGCCAGCAGCTTAGCTGATAACACTGAAGCTTTCTTT
size: .
V: TRBV11-3
D: .
J: TRBJ1-1

CDR3: CASSLALAGIYSYEQYF
DNA: TGTGCCAGCAGCTTAGCTTTAGCGGGGATCTACTCCTACGAGCAGTACTTC
size: .
V: TRBV7-9
D: TRBD2
J: TRBJ2-7

CDR3: CASSERRADGYTF
DNA: TGCGCCAGCAGTGAGCGAAGAGCGGATGGCTACACCTTC
size: .
V: TRBV10-1
D: .
J: TRBJ1-2

CDR3: CASSREAGELFF
DNA: TGTGCCAGTAGTAGAGAGGCCGGGGAGCTGTTTTTT
size: .
V: TRBV19
D: .
J: TRBJ2-2

CDR3: CASSSDRNGYTF
DNA: TGTGCCAGCAGTTCCGATAGGAATGGCTACACCTTC
size: .
V: TRBV28
D: .
J: TRBJ1-2

CDR3: CASSDAGEQYF
DNA: TGTGCCAGCAGTGATGCCGGCGAGCAGTACTTC
size: .
V: TRBV2
D: .
J: TRBJ2-7

CDR3: CAISGTGKETQYF
DNA: TGTGCCATCAGCGGGACAGGGAAAGAGACCCAGTACTTC
size: .
V: TRBV10-3
D: TRBD1
J: TRBJ2-5

CDR3: CASSPRPPTSGGQETQYF
DNA: TGTGCCAGCAGCCCCCGCCCACCAACTAGCGGGGGCCAAGAGACCCAGTACTTC
size: .
V: TRBV4-2
D: TRBD2
J: TRBJ2-5

CDR3: CASSLSGASSYEQYF
DNA: TGTGCCAGCAGCTTAAGCGGGGCCAGCTCCTACGAGCAGTACTTC
size: once
V: TRBV7-2
D: TRBD2
J: TRBJ2-7

CDR3: CSVFRTQETQYF
DNA: TGCAGCGTCTTCAGGACGCAAGAGACCCAGTACTTC
size: once
V: TRBV29-1
D: .
J: TRBJ2-5

CDR3: CAGSFSDRDYEQYF
DNA: TGTGCCGGCAGCTTTTCCGACAGGGATTACGAGCAGTACTTC
size: .
V: TRBV7-8
D: TRBD1
J: TRBJ2-7

CDR3: CASSLTQGPYNEQFF
DNA: TGTGCCAGCAGTTTAACCCAAGGGCCCTACAATGAGCAGTTCTTC
size: .
V: TRBV28
D: .
J: TRBJ2-1

CDR3: CASRPQGHQPQHF
DNA: TGTGCCAGCAGACCCCAGGGGCATCAGCCCCAGCATTTT
size: .
V: TRBV2
D: .
J: TRBJ1-5

CDR3: CASSLTYNEQFF
DNA: TGTGCCAGCAGCCTCACCTACAATGAGCAGTTCTTC
size: .
V: TRBV7-9
D: .
J: TRBJ2-1

CDR3: CASTLQRGVPGNTIYF
DNA: TGTGCCAGTACCCTCCAAAGGGGGGTCCCTGGAAACACCATATATTTT
size: .
V: TRBV19
D: .
J: TRBJ1-3

CDR3: CASSQDPLSYEQYF
DNA: TGCGCCAGCAGCCAAGACCCTCTGTCCTACGAGCAGTACTTC
size: .
V: TRBV4-1
D: .
J: TRBJ2-7

CDR3: CAISAAGPDPPGYTF
DNA: TGTGCCATCAGTGCGGCAGGTCCGGACCCCCCGGGCTACACCTTC
size: .
V: TRBV10-3
D: .
J: TRBJ1-2

CDR3: CASSSEVGGYTF
DNA: TGTGCCAGCAGCTCAGAGGTAGGCGGCTACACCTTC
size: once
V: TRBV7-2
D: .
J: TRBJ1-2

CDR3: CATSRDHLAGASYNEQFF
DNA: TGTGCCACCAGCAGAGATCATTTAGCGGGCGCTTCCTACAATGAGCAGTTCTTC
size: .
V: TRBV15
D: TRBD2
J: TRBJ2-1

CDR3: CASSYGGQETQYF
DNA: TGTGCCAGCAGTTACGGGGGACAAGAGACCCAGTACTTC
size: .
V: TRBV6-6
D: .
J: TRBJ2-5

CDR3: CASRKGNQPQHF
DNA: TGTGCCAGCCGAAAGGGGAATCAGCCCCAGCATTTT
size: once
V: TRBV28
D: .
J: TRBJ1-5